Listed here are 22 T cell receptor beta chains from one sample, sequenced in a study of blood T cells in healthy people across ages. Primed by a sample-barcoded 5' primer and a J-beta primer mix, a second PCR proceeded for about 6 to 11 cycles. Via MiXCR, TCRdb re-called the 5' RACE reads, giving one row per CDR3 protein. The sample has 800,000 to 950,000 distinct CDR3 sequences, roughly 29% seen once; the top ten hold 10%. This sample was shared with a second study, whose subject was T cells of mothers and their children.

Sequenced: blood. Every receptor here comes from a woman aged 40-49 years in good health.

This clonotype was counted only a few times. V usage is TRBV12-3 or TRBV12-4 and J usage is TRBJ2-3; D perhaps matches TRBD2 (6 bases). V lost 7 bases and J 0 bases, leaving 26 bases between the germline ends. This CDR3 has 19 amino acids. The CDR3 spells CASKSTLGRQALSTDTQYF. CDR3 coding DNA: TGTGCCAGCAAATCAACCCTAGGGAGGCAGGCCCTTAGCACAGATACGCAGTATTTT.

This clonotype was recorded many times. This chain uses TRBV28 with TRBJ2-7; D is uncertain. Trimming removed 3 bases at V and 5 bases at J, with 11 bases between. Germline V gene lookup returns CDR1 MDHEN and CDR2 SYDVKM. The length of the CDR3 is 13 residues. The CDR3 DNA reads TGTGCCAGCAGTTTTCCCCCCCGGAACGAGCAGTACTTC. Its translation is CASSFPPRNEQYF.

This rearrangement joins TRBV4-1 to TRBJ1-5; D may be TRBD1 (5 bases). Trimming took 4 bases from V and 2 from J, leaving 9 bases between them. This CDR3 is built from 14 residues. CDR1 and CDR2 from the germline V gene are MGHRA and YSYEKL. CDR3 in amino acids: CASSPAQGNQPQHF. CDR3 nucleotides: TGCGCCAGCAGCCCTGCACAGGGCAATCAGCCCCAGCATTTT.

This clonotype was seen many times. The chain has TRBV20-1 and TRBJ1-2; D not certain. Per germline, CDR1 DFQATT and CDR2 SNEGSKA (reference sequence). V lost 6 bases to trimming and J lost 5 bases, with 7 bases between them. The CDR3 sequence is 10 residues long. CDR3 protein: CSAPSYGYTF. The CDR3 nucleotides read TGCAGTGCCCCGTCGTATGGCTACACCTTC.

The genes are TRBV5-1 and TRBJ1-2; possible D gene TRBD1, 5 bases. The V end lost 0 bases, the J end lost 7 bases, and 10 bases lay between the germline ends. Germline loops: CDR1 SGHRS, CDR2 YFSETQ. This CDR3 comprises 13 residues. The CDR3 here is CASSLGGDLGYTF. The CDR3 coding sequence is TGCGCCAGCAGCTTGGGGGGGGACCTTGGCTACACCTTC.

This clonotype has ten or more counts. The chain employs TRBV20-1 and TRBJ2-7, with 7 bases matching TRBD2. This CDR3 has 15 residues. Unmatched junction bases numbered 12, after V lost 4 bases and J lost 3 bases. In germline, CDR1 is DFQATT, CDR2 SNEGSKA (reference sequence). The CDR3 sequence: CSANPYLGGFYEQYF. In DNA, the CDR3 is TGCAGTGCTAATCCTTACTTGGGGGGGTTCTACGAGCAGTACTTC.

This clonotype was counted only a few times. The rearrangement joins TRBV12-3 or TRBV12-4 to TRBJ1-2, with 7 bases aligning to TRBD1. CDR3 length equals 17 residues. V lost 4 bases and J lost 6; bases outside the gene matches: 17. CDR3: CASSSDFFDRVSDGYTF. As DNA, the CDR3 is TGTGCCAGCAGTTCGGATTTTTTCGACAGGGTCAGCGATGGCTACACCTTC.

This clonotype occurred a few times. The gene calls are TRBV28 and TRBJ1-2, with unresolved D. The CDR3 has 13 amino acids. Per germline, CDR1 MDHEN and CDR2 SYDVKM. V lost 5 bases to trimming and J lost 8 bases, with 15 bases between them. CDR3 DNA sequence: TGTGCCAGCAGTCCGCTCCCCAAGGACGGCTACACCTTC. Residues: CASSPLPKDGYTF.

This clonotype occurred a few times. Here the CDR3 DNA reads TGTGCCAGCAGGGGGACGGGCATGAACACTGAAGCTTTCTTT. Translated: CASRGTGMNTEAFF. The V gene is TRBV12-3 or TRBV12-4, the J gene TRBJ1-1; tentative D call: TRBD1 (5 bases). The germline V and J ends were trimmed by 6 bases and 0 bases, with 11 bases remaining between them. The CDR3 has 14 amino acids.

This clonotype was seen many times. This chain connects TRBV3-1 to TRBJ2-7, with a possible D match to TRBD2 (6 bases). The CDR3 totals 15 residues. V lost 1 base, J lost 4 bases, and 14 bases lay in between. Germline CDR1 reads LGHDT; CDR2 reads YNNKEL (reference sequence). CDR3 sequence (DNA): TGTGCCAGCAGCCAAGGGGCTAGCGCGTTATACGAGCAGTACTTC. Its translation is CASSQGASALYEQYF.

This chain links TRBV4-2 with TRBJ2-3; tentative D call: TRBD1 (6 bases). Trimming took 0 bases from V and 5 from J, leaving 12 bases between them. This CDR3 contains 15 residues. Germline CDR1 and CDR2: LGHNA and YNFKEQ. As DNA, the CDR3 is TGTGCCAGCAGCCAAGATCCCCGAGGGGGAGATACGCAGTATTTT. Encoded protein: CASSQDPRGGDTQYF.

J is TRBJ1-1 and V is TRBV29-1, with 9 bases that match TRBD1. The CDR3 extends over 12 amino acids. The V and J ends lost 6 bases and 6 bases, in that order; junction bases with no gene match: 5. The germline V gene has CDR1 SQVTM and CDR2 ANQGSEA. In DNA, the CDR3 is TGCAGCGTCCCGGGACAGGGCTCTGAAGCTTTCTTT. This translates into CSVPGQGSEAFF.

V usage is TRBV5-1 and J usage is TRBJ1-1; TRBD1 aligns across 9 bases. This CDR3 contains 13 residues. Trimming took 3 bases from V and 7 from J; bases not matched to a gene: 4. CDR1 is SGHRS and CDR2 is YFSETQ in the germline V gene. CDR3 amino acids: CASSWGQGFEAFF. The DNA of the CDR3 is TGCGCCAGCAGCTGGGGACAGGGCTTTGAAGCTTTCTTT.

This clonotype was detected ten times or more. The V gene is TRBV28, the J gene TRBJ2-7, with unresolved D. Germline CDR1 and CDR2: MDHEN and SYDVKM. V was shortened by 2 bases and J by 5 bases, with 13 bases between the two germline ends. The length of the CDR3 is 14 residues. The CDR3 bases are TGTGCCAGCAGTTTACTTGGGCTCGGCAACGAGCAGTACTTC. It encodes CASSLLGLGNEQYF. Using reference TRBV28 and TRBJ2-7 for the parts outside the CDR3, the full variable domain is DVKVTQSSRYLVKRTGEKVFLECVQDMDHENMFWYRQDPGLGLRLIYFSYDVKMKEKGDIPEGYSVSREKKERFSLILESASTNQTSMYLCASSLLGLGNEQYFGPGTRLTVT.

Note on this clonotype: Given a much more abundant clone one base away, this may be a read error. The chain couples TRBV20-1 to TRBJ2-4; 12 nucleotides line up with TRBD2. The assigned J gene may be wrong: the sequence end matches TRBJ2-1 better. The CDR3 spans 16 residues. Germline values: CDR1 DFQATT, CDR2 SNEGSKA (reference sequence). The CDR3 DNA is TGCAGTGCTAGAGACCCTAGCGGGGGGGCCAAAAACATTCAGTTCTTC. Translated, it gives CSARDPSGGAKNIQFF.

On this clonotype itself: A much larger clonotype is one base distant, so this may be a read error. Here the CDR3 DNA reads TGTGCCAGCAGGGCAGGGAGCCCAGATACGCAGTATTTT. This codes for CASRAGSPDTQYF. The chain uses TRBV28 and TRBJ2-3, with D perhaps assigned TRBD1 or TRBD2 (5 bases each). Trimming cost V 6 bases and J 4 bases, with 11 bases left between them. The CDR3 is 13 amino acids. The V gene's germline CDR1 is MDHEN and CDR2 SYDVKM. The full variable domain, with the rest looked up from reference TRBV28 and TRBJ2-3, is DVKVTQSSRYLVKRTGEKVFLECVQDMDHENMFWYRQDPGLGLRLIYFSYDVKMKEKGDIPEGYSVSREKKERFSLILESASTNQTSMYLCASRAGSPDTQYFGPGTRLTVL.

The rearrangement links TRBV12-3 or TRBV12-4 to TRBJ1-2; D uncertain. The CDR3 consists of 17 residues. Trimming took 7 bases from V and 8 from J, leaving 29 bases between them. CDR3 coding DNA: TGTGCCAGCACCTCAAAGAAGGGAATCCGGTATTTAGACGGCTACACCTTC. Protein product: CASTSKKGIRYLDGYTF.

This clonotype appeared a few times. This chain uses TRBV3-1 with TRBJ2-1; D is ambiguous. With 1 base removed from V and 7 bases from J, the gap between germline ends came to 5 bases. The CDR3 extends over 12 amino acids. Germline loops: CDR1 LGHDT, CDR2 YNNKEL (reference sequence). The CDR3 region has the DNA TGTGCCAGCAGCCAAGCGTGGAATGAGCAGTTCTTC. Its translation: CASSQAWNEQFF.

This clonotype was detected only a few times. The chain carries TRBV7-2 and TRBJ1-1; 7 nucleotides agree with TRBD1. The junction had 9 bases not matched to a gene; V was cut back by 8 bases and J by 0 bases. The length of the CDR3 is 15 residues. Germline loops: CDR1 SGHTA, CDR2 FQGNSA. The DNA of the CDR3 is TGTGCCAGCTCAAATCAGGGACAGATGAACACTGAAGCTTTCTTT. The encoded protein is CASSNQGQMNTEAFF.

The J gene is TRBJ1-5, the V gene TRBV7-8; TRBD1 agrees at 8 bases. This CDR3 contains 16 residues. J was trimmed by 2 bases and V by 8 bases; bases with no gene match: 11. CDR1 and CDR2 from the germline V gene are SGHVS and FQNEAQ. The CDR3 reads CASGVAGTGRNQPQHF. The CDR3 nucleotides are TGTGCCAGCGGGGTCGCCGGGACAGGCCGCAATCAGCCCCAGCATTTT.

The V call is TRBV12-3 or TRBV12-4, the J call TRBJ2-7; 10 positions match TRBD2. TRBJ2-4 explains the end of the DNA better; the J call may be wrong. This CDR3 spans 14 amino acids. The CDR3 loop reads CASRPAGGQIIQYF. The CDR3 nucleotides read TGTGCCAGCAGGCCAGCGGGGGGGCAAATCATTCAGTACTTC.

The CDR3 DNA is TGCGCCAGCAGCTTGATCTCGGATCAAGAGACCCAGTACTTC. Amino acid sequence: CASSLISDQETQYF. The V gene is TRBV5-1, the J gene TRBJ2-5; D unclear. V lost 1 base and J lost 2, with 9 bases in between. From germline, CDR1 is SGHRS and CDR2 YFSETQ. This CDR3 region has 14 residues. Based on the CDR3 plus reference TRBV5-1 and TRBJ2-5, the full variable domain is KAGVTQTPRYLIKTRGQQVTLSCSPISGHRSVSWYQQTPGQGLQFLFEYFSETQRNKGNFPGRFSGRQFSNSRSEMNVSTLELGDSALYLCASSLISDQETQYFGPGTRLLVL.